These 17 T cell receptor beta chains share one sample of origin, sequenced in a study of liver allograft versus peripheral blood T cells. Overall study: Transplanted-liver T cell receptor repertoires were compared with recipients' peripheral blood repertoires.

TCRdb recomputed calls from the reads with MiXCR, one row per CDR3 protein. The data hold approximately 5,700 distinct CDR3 sequences, with about 18% observed a single time. Receptors were obtained from a human patient who had a liver transplant. Some T cells may be the graft donor's.

This clonotype was recorded many times. The chain couples TRBV6-5 to TRBJ2-3, with D perhaps matching TRBD2 (5 bases). CDR3 length: 14 residues. Germline V lookup: CDR1 MNHEY, CDR2 SVGAGI. V gave up 3 bases and J gave up 4 bases, with 11 bases separating them. The DNA for the CDR3 is TGTGCCAGCAGTTATCGTACTAGTGCAGATACGCAGTATTTT. Translation gives CASSYRTSADTQYF.

This clonotype qualifies as medium-sized. In nucleotides, the CDR3 is TGCAGTACTGCGGACAGGGCCCTCTACGAGCAGTACTTC. It codes for CSTADRALYEQYF. The V gene is TRBV20-1, the J gene TRBJ2-7, with 8 bases fitting TRBD1. V trimming: 8 bases; J trimming: 3 bases; junction bases outside the gene matches: 9. Germline CDR1 is DFQATT and CDR2 is SNEGSKA (reference sequence). The CDR3 length is 13 residues.

This clonotype was seen ten or more times. The V and J genes are TRBV6-5 and TRBJ2-1, with 7 positions matching TRBD2. The CDR3 spans 14 residues. CDR1 is MNHEY, CDR2 SVGAGI, per germline. The trim removed 6 bases at V and 3 bases at J, leaving 5 bases unmatched. The CDR3 loop is CASRASGNYNEQFF. The CDR3 bases are TGTGCCAGCAGGGCGAGCGGGAACTACAATGAGCAGTTCTTC.

The chain joins TRBV30 to TRBJ1-1; 7 nucleotides agree with TRBD1. The CDR3 length is 15 residues. J lost 3 bases, V lost 1 base, and 8 bases had no gene match. CDR1 is GTSNPN, CDR2 SVGIG, per germline (reference sequence). CDR3 in amino acids: CAWSGRGRRDTEAFF. Here the CDR3 DNA reads TGTGCCTGGAGTGGGAGGGGGCGCCGGGACACTGAAGCTTTCTTT.

This clonotype is deemed medium-sized. The V gene is TRBV20-1, the J gene TRBJ2-1; the match to TRBD2 covers 11 bases. The junction had 3 bases not matched to a gene; V was cut back by 4 bases and J by 4 bases. The length of the CDR3 is 14 residues. CDR1 and CDR2 from the germline V gene are DFQATT and SNEGSKA (reference sequence). The CDR3 sequence: CSATGLAVYNEQFF. The CDR3 coding sequence is TGCAGTGCTACGGGACTAGCGGTTTACAATGAGCAGTTCTTC.

Within the sample, this clonotype is medium-sized. This chain links TRBV18 with TRBJ2-7, with D maybe TRBD1 (6 bases). Germline CDR1 and CDR2: KGHSH and LQKENI. There are 13 residues in the CDR3. Between the trimmed V and J ends, which lost 3 bases and 1 base, there was a span of 7 bases. This chain's CDR3 is CASSPGQSYEQYF. Here the CDR3 DNA reads TGTGCCAGCTCACCCGGACAGTCCTACGAGCAGTACTTC.

This clonotype is deemed medium-sized (0.01 to 0.1%). The CDR3 spells CASSARTGGGEQYF. In DNA, the CDR3 is TGTGCCAGCAGCGCGCGGACAGGGGGCGGCGAGCAGTACTTC. The chain links TRBV7-2 to TRBJ2-7; 11 bases fit TRBD1. Germline values: CDR1 SGHTA, CDR2 FQGNSA. The CDR3 is 14 amino acids. V was clipped by 5 bases and J by 6 bases; unmatched bases: 6.

Within the sample, this clonotype is medium-sized. The J gene is TRBJ1-6, the V gene TRBV5-4; D is unclear. Germline CDR1 and CDR2: SGHNT and YYREEE (reference sequence). CDR3 length: 15 residues. V was shortened by 0 bases and J by 7 bases, with 11 bases between the two germline ends. In nucleotides, the CDR3 is TGTGCCAGCAGCTTGGTAGGCACGGAGAATTCACCCCTCCACTTT. Protein sequence: CASSLVGTENSPLHF. Based on the CDR3 plus reference TRBV5-4 and TRBJ1-6, the full variable domain is ETGVTQSPTHLIKTRGQQVTLRCSSQSGHNTVSWYQQALGQGPQFIFQYYREEENGRGNFPPRFSGLQFPNYSSELNVNALELDDSALYLCASSLVGTENSPLHFGNGTRLTVT.

This clonotype is deemed medium-sized. The rearrangement joins TRBV28 to TRBJ1-5; a weak D match, TRBD1 (5 bases). Trimming removed 1 base at V and 5 bases at J, with 15 bases between. There are 16 residues in the CDR3. The germline V gene encodes CDR1 MDHEN and CDR2 SYDVKM. The CDR3 nucleotides are TGTGCCAGCAGTTTATACTCAGGGCCTAATTATCAGCCCCAGCATTTT. Its translation: CASSLYSGPNYQPQHF.

V gene TRBV20-1 combines with J gene TRBJ1-1, with TRBD1 matching 12 bases. This CDR3 comprises 14 residues. Germline assignment: CDR1 DFQATT and CDR2 SNEGSKA (reference sequence). V lost 6 bases to trimming and J lost 8 bases; unmatched junction nucleotides: 10. The CDR3 is CSATPGTGGREAFF. The CDR3 DNA is TGCAGTGCCACCCCCGGGACAGGGGGCCGAGAAGCTTTCTTT.

The chain links TRBV7-3 to TRBJ1-1; 9 nucleotides align to TRBD1. This CDR3 region has 13 residues. V lost 5 bases, J lost 3 bases, and 1 base stayed unmatched. Germline CDR1 is SGHTA and CDR2 is FQGTGA. For the CDR3, the DNA is TGTGCCAGCAGCCGGGACAGGGACACTGAAGCTTTCTTT. As protein: CASSRDRDTEAFF.

This clonotype is judged medium-sized. The gene calls are TRBV18 and TRBJ2-1; D is uncertain. CDR1 KGHSH and CDR2 LQKENI come from the germline V gene. Trimming took 0 bases from V and 6 from J, leaving 3 bases between them. This CDR3 has 12 amino acids. The DNA for the CDR3 is TGTGCCAGCTCACCACCTCTCAATGAGCAGTTCTTC. Amino acid sequence: CASSPPLNEQFF.

A word on this clonotype: With a much larger clone just one base away, this may be a read error. The chain carries TRBV6-2 or TRBV6-3 and TRBJ2-1; D ambiguous. The germline gives CDR1 MNHEY, CDR2 SVGEGT. With 6 bases removed from V and 10 bases from J, the gap between germline ends came to 13 bases. This CDR3 has 12 amino acids. DNA of the CDR3: TGTGCCAGCAGGCGTCAAGCCTACGAGCAGTTCTTC. It is translated as CASRRQAYEQFF.

V and J are TRBV30 and TRBJ2-2; maybe TRBD2 (5 bases). V lost 5 bases and J lost 0, with 19 bases in between. Per germline, CDR1 GTSNPN and CDR2 SVGIG (reference sequence). The CDR3 has 17 amino acids. This chain's CDR3 is CAWEVGLNLANTGELFF. The CDR3 nucleotides read TGTGCCTGGGAAGTTGGACTCAACCTCGCGAACACCGGGGAGCTGTTTTTT.

In its sample, this clonotype is medium-sized. The gene calls are TRBV27 and TRBJ1-6; D remains ambiguous. The germline V gene encodes CDR1 MNHEY and CDR2 SMNVEV (reference sequence). Between the trimmed V and J ends, which lost 3 bases and 2 bases, there was a span of 11 bases. This CDR3 has 16 residues. The CDR3 reads CASSFIARAYNSPLHF. The CDR3 DNA sequence: TGTGCCAGCAGTTTTATAGCTAGGGCCTATAATTCACCCCTCCACTTT.

By frequency in the sample, this clonotype is medium-sized. This chain links TRBV12-3 or TRBV12-4 with TRBJ2-2; D perhaps matches TRBD2 (7 bases). V lost 6 bases and J 8 bases, leaving 16 bases between the germline ends. This CDR3 contains 14 residues. In DNA form, the CDR3 reads TGTGCCAGCAGCAGACTAGCAGGGGTGGGGGAGCTGTTTTTT. Translation gives CASSRLAGVGELFF.

This clonotype is deemed medium-sized. The CDR3 coding sequence is TGTGCCAGCAGCCCCCCAGCGGGGTTTGAGCAGTACTTC. Translating it yields CASSPPAGFEQYF. The chain combines TRBV28 with TRBJ2-7, with TRBD2 matching over 7 bases. From germline, CDR1 is MDHEN and CDR2 SYDVKM. This CDR3 region has 13 residues. J was trimmed by 7 bases and V by 6 bases; bases with no gene match: 9.